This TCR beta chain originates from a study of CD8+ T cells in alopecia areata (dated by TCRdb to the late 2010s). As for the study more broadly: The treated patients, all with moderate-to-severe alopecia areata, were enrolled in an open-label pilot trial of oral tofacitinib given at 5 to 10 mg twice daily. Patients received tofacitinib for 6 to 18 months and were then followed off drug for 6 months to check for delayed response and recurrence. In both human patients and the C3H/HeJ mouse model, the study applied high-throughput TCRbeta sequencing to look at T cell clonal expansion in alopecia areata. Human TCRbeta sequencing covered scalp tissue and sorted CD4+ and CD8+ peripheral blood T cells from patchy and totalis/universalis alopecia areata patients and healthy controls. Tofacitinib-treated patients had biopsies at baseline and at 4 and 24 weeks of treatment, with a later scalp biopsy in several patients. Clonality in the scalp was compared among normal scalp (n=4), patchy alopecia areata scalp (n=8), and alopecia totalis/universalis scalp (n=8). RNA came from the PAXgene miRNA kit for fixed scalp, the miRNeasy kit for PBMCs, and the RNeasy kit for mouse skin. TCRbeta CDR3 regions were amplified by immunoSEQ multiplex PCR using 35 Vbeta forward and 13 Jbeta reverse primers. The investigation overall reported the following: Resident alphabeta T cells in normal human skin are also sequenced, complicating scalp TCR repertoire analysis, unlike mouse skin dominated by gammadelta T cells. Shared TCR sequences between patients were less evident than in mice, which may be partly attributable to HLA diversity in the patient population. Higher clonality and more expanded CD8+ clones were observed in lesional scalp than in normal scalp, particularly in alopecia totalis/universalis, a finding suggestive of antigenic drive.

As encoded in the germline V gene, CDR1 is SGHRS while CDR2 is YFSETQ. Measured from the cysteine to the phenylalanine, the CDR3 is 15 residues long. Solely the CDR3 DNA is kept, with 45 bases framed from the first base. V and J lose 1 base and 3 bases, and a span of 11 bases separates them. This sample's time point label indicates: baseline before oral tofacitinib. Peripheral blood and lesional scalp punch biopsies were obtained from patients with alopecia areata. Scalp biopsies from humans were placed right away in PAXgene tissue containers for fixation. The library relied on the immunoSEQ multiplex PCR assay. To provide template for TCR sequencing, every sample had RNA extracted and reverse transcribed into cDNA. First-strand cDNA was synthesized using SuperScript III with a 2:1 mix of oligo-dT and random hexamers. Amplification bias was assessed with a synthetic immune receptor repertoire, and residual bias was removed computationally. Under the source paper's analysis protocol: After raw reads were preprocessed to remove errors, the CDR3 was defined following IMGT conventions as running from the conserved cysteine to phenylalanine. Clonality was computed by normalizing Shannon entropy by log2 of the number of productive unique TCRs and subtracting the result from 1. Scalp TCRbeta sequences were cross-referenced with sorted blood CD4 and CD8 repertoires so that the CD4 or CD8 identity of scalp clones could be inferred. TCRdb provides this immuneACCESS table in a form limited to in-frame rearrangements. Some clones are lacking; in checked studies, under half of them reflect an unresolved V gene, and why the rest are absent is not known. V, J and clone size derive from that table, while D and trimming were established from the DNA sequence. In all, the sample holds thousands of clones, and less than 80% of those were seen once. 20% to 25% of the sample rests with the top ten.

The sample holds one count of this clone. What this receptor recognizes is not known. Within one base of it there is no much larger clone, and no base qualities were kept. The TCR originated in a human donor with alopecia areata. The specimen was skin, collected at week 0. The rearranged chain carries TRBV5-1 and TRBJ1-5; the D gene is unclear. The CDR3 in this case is CASSLIPGDNQPQHF. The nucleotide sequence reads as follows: TGCGCCAGCAGCTTGATTCCGGGAGACAATCAGCCCCAGCATTTT.